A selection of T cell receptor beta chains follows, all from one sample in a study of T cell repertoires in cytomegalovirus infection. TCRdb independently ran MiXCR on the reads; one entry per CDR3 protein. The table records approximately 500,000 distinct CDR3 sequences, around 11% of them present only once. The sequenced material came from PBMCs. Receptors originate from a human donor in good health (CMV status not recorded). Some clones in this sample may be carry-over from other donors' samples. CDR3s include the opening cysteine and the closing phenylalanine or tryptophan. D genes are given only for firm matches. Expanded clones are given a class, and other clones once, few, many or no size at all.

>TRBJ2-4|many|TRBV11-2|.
TGTGCCAGCAGCTTTTCCGGGAACGGCATTCAGTACTTC
CASSFSGNGIQYF
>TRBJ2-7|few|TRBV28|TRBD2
TGTGCCAGCACCCCGATTGGTTCTAGCGGGAGGCACATGGCTTACGAGCAGTACTTC
CASTPIGSSGRHMAYEQYF
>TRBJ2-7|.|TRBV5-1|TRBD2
TGCGCCAGCAGCGACCTCGGACTAGCGACCTACGAGCAGTACTTC
CASSDLGLATYEQYF
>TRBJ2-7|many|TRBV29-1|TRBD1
TGCAGCGTTCGGGACAGGACCAGCTACGAGCAGTACTTC
CSVRDRTSYEQYF
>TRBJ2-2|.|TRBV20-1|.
TGCAGTGCGCCAATGACGGGAGTAACCGGGGAGCTGTTTTTT
CSAPMTGVTGELFF
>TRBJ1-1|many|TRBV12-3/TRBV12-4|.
TGTGCCAGCAGTCGGGACCCAACTAGAGATACTGAAGCTTTCTTT
CASSRDPTRDTEAFF
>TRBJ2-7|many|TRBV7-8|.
TGTGCCAGCAGCTTTGCCGGGGCAGGGGGGTTCAAGCAGTACTTC
CASSFAGAGGFKQYF
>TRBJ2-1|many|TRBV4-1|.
TGCGCCAGCAGCCAAGATGAGGGGGACTACAATGAGCAGTTCTTC
CASSQDEGDYNEQFF
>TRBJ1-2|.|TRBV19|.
TGTGCCAGTAGTGGCTTCAGGGGAGCTAACTATGGCTACACCTTC
CASSGFRGANYGYTF
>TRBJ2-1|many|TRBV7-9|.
TGTGCCAGCAGCTTAGCGGGAAAACTCAATGAGCAGTTCTTC
CASSLAGKLNEQFF
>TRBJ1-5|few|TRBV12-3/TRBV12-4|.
TGTGCCAGCAGCCGGGCAGGGCAGCCCCAGCATTTT
CASSRAGQPQHF
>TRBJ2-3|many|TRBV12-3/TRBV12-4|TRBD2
TGTGCCAGCAGTGCGACGGGACTAGGGGGGGATACGCAGTATTTT
CASSATGLGGDTQYF
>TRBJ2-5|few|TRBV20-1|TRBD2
TGCAGTGCTAGAAGACTAGCGGGAGGGGAGACCCAGTACTTC
CSARRLAGGETQYF
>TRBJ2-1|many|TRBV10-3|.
TGTGCCACCGTGGGGGGAGGGGGATACAATGAGCAGTTCTTC
CATVGGGGYNEQFF
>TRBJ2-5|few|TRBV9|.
TGTGCCAGCAGCGTAGACCAAGAGACCCAGTACTTC
CASSVDQETQYF
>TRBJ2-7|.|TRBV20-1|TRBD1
TGCAGTGCACCTAGACAGGGCCTTCCCTACGAGCAGTACTTC
CSAPRQGLPYEQYF
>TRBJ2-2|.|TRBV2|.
TGTGCCATGCAAGCGGTCGTGACCGGGGAGCTGTTTTTT
CAMQAVVTGELFF
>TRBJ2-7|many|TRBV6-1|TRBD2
TGTGCCAGCAGCCATGGGGCTAGCGGGGTTTCCTACGAGCAGTACTTC
CASSHGASGVSYEQYF
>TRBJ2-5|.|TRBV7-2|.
TGTGCCAGCAGCTTAGATTCGGGCAGGACAGAGACCCAGTACTTC
CASSLDSGRTETQYF
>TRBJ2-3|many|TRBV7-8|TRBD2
TGTGCCAGCAGCTTAGGGTCTAGCGGTCCCACAGATACGCAGTATTTT
CASSLGSSGPTDTQYF
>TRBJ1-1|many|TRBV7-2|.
TGTGCCAGCAGTCTTCTTATATGGGTGAACACTGAAGCTTTCTTT
CASSLLIWVNTEAFF
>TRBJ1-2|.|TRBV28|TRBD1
TGTGCCAGCAGTTTCGGCGGACAGGCGTATGGCTACACCTTC
CASSFGGQAYGYTF
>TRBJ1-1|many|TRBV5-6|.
TGTGCCAGCAGCCCAGGTCCTCAGCAGCAAACTGAAGCTTTCTTT
CASSPGPQQQTEAFF
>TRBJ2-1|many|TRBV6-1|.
TGTGCCAGCAGTGATGGAGGGACAGTCTACAATGAGCAGTTCTTC
CASSDGGTVYNEQFF
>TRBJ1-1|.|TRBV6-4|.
TGTGCCAGCAGTGACGGGGACACTGAAGCTTTCTTT
CASSDGDTEAFF
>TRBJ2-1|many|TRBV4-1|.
TGCGCCAGCAGTGGCACAAGGGGCCTGTTCTTC
CASSGTRGLFF
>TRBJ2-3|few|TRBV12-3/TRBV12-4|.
TGTGCCAGCAGTTTAGTCCCGTATACGCAGTATTTT
CASSLVPYTQYF
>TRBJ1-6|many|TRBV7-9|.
TGTGCCAGCAGTTCAGGCGAAAGGGTAGGACGATCACCCCTCCACTTT
CASSSGERVGRSPLHF
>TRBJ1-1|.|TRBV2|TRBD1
TGTGCCAGCAGTAAGGAAGGACAGGATGTCACTGAAGCTTTCTTT
CASSKEGQDVTEAFF
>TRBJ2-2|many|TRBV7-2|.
TGTGCCAGCAGCTTAGATGCGGGTTACACCGGGGAGCTGTTTTTT
CASSLDAGYTGELFF
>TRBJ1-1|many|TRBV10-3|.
TGTGCCATTAAGGGGGGGGACGGAATGAACACTGAAGCTTTCTTT
CAIKGGDGMNTEAFF
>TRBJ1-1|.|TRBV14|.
TGTGCCAGCAGCCAAAGCCTATGGGGCACTGAAGCTTTCTTT
CASSQSLWGTEAFF
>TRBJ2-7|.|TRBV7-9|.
TGTGCCAGCAGCTTGATCACAGGGATTGAGCAGTACTTC
CASSLITGIEQYF
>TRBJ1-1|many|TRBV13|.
TGTGCCAGCAGCTTATTCCGTGACAGCGTAACCCCGAACACTGAAGCTTTCTTT
CASSLFRDSVTPNTEAFF
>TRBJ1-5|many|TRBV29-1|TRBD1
TGCAGCGTTGCAGGGGGCGGGAATCAGCCCCAGCATTTT
CSVAGGGNQPQHF
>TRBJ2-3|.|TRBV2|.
TGTGCCAGCATGGAAAAGTTGTCAGATACGCAGTATTTT
CASMEKLSDTQYF
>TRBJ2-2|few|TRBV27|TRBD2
TGTGCCAGCAGGCGTCTAGCGGGAGGCCGGTCCGGGGAGCTGTTTTTT
CASRRLAGGRSGELFF
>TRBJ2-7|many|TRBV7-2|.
TGTGCCAGCAGCTTAGTGACGCATTCCTACGAGCAGTACTTC
CASSLVTHSYEQYF
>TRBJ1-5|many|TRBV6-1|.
TGTGCCAGCACAGAGAGCGGCAGCAATCAGCCCCAGCATTTT
CASTESGSNQPQHF
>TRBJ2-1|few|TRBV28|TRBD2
TGTGCCAGCAGTTTCCTCCGGACTAGCGGGGACCCAAACAATGAGCAGTTCTTC
CASSFLRTSGDPNNEQFF
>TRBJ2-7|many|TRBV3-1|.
TGTGCCAGCAGCCAAGGCGCCAAATACGAGCAGTACTTC
CASSQGAKYEQYF
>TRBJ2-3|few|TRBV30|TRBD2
TGTGCCTGGAATCTAGCAGCGGGAGGGCCAGATACGCAGTATTTT
CAWNLAAGGPDTQYF
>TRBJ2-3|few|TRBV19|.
TGTGCCAGTAGCCGATGGGAAGCGGAGACAGATACGCAGTATTTT
CASSRWEAETDTQYF
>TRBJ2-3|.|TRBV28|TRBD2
TGTGCCAGCAGTCTCCCCGTGGGACTAGCGGGGTCAGATACGCAGTATTTT
CASSLPVGLAGSDTQYF
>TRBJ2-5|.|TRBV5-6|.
TGTGCCAGCAGCCGGTCGGGTTTTATCGAGACCCAGTACTTC
CASSRSGFIETQYF
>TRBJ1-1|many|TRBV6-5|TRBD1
TGTGCCAGCAGTTACGGGGGCCAGGGGGGTATCACTGAAGCTTTCTTT
CASSYGGQGGITEAFF
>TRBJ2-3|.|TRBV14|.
TGTGCCAGCAGCCCTGGTGAGGGTTACCTCACAGATACGCAGTATTTT
CASSPGEGYLTDTQYF
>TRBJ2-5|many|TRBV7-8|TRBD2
TGTGCCAGCAGCTTAATCAGAGGACTAGCGGGAGGCAACCAAGAGACCCAGTACTTC
CASSLIRGLAGGNQETQYF
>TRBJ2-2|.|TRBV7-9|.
TGTGCCAGCAGCTTAGTCCGGCTTGTATTAGGCAACACCGGGGAGCTGTTTTTT
CASSLVRLVLGNTGELFF
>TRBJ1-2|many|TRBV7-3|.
TGTGCCAGCAGCTTAAAGGGATGGGGAACTCCAGACCGGGAGGGCTATGGCTACACCTTC
CASSLKGWGTPDREGYGYTF
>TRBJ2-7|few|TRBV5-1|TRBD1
TGCGCCAGCAGCAAGAGGACAGGGCCCACCCCATACGAGCAGTACTTC
CASSKRTGPTPYEQYF
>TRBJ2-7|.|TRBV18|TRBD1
TGTGCCAGCTCACAGAAACAGGGGGCCTACGAGCAGTACTTC
CASSQKQGAYEQYF
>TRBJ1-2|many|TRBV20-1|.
TGCAGTGCTAGAGATCTTAGCTATGGCTACACCTTC
CSARDLSYGYTF
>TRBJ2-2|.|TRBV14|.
TGTGCCAGCAGCCAAGCTATGGACACCGGGGAGCTGTTTTTT
CASSQAMDTGELFF
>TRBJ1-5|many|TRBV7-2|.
TGTGCCAGCACCTCCCGGGAAGGGTCCGGCAATCAGCCCCAGCATTTT
CASTSREGSGNQPQHF
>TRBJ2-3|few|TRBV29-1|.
TGCAGCGTTACCGGCCGGTTGGCAGATACGCAGTATTTT
CSVTGRLADTQYF
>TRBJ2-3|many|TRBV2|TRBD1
TGTGCCAGCACCATCGACAGGGGCGAGGCAGATACGCAGTATTTT
CASTIDRGEADTQYF
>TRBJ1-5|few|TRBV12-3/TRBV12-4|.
TGTGCCAGCAGTCCCCGGGGGAGGGACAATCAGCCCCAGCATTTT
CASSPRGRDNQPQHF
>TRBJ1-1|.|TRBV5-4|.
TGTGCCAGCAGCGGCGGGCCAGAGGGAGGCTCTGAAGCTTTCTTT
CASSGGPEGGSEAFF
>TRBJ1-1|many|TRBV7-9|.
TGTGCCAGCAGCTTACGAGGGGTCACTGAAGCTTTCTTT
CASSLRGVTEAFF